The TCR beta chain under discussion was sequenced for a study of T cell changes during pregnancy in multiple sclerosis. V lost 4 bases, J lost 0 bases, and 6 bases lay in between. This CDR3 is 12 amino acids long. Germline loops: CDR1 SQVTM, CDR2 ANQGSEA. Assay: immunoSEQ multiplex PCR; the TCRdb copy retains only in-frame clones and omits some. The table shows approximately 110,000 clones, with about 89% occurring only once. The specimen was peripheral blood, collected after pregnancy. This rearrangement joins TRBV29-1 to TRBJ1-2; D unresolved. This clonotype originated in a female donor with multiple sclerosis, enrolled in a pregnancy study. In DNA, the CDR3 is TGCAGCGTTGTTCGAGCTAACTATGGCTACACCTTC. Its protein product is CSVVRANYGYTF.